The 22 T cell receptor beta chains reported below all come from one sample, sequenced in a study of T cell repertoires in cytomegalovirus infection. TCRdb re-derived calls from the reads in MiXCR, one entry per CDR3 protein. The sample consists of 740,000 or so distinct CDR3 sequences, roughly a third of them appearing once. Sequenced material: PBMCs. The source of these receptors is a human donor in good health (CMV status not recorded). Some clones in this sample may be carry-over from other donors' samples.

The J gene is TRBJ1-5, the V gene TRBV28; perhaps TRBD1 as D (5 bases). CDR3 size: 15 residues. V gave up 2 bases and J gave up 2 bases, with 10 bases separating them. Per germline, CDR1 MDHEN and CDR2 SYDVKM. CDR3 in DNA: TGTGCCAGCAGTTTAAGGGGTGTTGGCAATCAGCCCCAGCATTTT. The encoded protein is CASSLRGVGNQPQHF.

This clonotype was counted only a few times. CDR3 amino acids: CASSFRAGPYTQETQYF. The CDR3 DNA reads as TGTGCCAGCAGCTTTAGGGCAGGGCCCTATACGCAAGAGACCCAGTACTTC. The chain employs TRBV5-4 and TRBJ2-5; tentative D call: TRBD1 (5 bases). Trimming stripped 2 bases from V and 2 bases from J, with 19 bases between. This CDR3 is 17 amino acids long. Germline V gives CDR1 SGHNT, CDR2 YYREEE (reference sequence).

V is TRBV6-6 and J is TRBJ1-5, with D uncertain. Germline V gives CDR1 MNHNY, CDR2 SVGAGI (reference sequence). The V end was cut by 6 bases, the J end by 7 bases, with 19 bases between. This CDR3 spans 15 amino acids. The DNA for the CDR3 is TGTGCCAGCAGAACTACCGACTCTCGGGCACAGCCCCAGCATTTT. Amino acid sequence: CASRTTDSRAQPQHF.

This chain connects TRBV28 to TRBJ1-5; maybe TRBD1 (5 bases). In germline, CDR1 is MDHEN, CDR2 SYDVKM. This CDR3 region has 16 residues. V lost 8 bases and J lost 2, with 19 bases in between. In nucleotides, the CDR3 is TGTGCCAGCGACGGGGCTCCGAACTGGGGCAATCAGCCCCAGCATTTT. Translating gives CASDGAPNWGNQPQHF. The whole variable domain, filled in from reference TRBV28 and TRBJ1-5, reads DVKVTQSSRYLVKRTGEKVFLECVQDMDHENMFWYRQDPGLGLRLIYFSYDVKMKEKGDIPEGYSVSREKKERFSLILESASTNQTSMYLCASDGAPNWGNQPQHFGDGTRLSIL.

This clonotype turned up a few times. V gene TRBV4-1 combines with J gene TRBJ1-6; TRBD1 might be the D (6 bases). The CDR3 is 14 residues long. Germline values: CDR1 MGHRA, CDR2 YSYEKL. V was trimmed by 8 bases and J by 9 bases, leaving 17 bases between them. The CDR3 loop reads CASAEQGLSSPLHF. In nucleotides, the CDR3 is TGCGCCAGCGCCGAACAGGGCCTAAGTTCACCCCTCCACTTT.

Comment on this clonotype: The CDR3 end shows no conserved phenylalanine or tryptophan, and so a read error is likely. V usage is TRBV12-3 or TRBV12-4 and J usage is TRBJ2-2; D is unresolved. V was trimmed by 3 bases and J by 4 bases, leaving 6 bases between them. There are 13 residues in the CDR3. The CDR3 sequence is CASSLVGTGELFL. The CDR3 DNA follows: TGTGCCAGCAGTTTGGTGGGCACCGGGGAGCTGTTTTTG.

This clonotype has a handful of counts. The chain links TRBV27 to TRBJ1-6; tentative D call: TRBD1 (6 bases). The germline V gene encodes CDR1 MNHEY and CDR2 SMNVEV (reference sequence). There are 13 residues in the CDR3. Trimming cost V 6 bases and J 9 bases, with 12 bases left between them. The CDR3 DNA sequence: TGTGCCAGCAGGGGGCAGGGGACTTCACCCCTCCACTTT. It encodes CASRGQGTSPLHF.

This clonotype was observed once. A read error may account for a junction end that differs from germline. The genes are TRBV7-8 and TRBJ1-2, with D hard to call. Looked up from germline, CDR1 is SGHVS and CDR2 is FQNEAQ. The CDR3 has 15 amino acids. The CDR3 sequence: CDSSLAPVFIYGYTF. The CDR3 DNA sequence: TGTGACAGCAGCTTAGCGCCTGTTTTTATCTATGGCTACACCTTC.

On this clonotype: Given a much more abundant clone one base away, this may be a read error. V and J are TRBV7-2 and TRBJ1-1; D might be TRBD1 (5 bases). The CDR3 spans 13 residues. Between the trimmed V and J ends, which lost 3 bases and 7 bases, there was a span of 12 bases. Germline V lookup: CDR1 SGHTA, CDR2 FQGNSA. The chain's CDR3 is CASSFGWGSEAFF. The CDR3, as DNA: TGTGCCAGCAGCTTTGGTTGGGGGAGTGAAGCTTTCTTT.

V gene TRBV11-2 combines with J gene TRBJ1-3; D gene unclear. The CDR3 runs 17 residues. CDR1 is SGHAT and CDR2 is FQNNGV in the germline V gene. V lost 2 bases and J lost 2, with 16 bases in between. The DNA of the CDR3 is TGTGCCAGCAGCTTAAGCCCCCCCGGTATGACTGGAAACACCATATATTTT. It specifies CASSLSPPGMTGNTIYF. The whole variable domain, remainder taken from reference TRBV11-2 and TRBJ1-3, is EAGVAQSPRYKIIEKRQSVAFWCNPISGHATLYWYQQILGQGPKLLIQFQNNGVVDDSQLPKDRFSAERLKGVDSTLKIQPAKLEDSAVYLCASSLSPPGMTGNTIYFGEGSWLTVV.

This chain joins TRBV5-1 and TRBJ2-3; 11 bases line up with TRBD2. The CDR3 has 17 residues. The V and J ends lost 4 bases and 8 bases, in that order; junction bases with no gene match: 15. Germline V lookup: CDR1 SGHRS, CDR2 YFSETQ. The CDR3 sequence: CASSTGTSGQGRGTQYF. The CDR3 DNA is TGCGCCAGCAGCACCGGGACTAGCGGTCAAGGGAGGGGTACGCAGTATTTT. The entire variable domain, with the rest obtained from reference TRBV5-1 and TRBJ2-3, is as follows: KAGVTQTPRYLIKTRGQQVTLSCSPISGHRSVSWYQQTPGQGLQFLFEYFSETQRNKGNFPGRFSGRQFSNSRSEMNVSTLELGDSALYLCASSTGTSGQGRGTQYFGPGTRLTVL.

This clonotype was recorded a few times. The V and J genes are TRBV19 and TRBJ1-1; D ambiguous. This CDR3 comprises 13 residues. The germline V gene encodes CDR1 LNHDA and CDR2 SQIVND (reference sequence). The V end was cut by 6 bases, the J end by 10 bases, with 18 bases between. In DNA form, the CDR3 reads TGTGCCAGTAGCCGGACGGACTTGTTTGGAGCTTTCTTT. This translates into CASSRTDLFGAFF.

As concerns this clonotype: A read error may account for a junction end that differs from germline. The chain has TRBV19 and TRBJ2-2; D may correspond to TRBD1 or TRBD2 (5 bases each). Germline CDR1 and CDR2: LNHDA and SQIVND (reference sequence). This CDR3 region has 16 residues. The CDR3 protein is CASTGSGTANTGELFF. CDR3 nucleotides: TGTGCCAGTACAGGATCCGGGACGGCGAACACCGGTGAGCTGTTTTTT.

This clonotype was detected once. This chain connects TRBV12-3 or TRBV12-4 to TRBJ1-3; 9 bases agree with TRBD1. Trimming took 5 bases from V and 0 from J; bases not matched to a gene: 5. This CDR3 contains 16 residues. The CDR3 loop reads CASSPTTGGSGNTIYF. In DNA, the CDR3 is TGTGCCAGCAGTCCCACGACAGGGGGCTCTGGAAACACCATATATTTT.

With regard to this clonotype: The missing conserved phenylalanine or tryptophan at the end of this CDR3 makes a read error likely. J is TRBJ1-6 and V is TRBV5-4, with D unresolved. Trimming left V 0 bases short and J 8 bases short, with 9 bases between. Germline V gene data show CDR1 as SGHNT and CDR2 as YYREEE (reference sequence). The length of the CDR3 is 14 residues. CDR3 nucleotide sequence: TGTGCCAGCAGCTTGGCCCAGCAAGATTCACCCCTCCACTAT. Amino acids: CASSLAQQDSPLHY.

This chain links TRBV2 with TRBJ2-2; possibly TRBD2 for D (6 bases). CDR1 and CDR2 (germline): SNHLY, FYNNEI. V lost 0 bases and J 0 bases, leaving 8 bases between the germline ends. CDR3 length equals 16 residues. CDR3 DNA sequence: TGTGCCAGCAGTGAAGCGGGACTCGCGAACACCGGGGAGCTGTTTTTT. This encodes CASSEAGLANTGELFF.

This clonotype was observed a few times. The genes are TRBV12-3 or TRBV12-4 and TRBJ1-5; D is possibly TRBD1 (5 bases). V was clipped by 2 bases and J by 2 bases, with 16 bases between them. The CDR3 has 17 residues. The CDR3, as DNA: TGTGCCAGCAGTTTAAGGGGAGGGGAAAGGGGCAATCAGCCCCAGCATTTT. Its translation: CASSLRGGERGNQPQHF.

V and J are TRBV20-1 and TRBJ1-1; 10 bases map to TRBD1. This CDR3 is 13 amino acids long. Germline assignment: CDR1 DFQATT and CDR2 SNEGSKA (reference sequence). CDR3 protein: CRGTDRGDTEAFF. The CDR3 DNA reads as TGCAGGGGGACGGACAGGGGGGACACTGAAGCTTTCTTT.

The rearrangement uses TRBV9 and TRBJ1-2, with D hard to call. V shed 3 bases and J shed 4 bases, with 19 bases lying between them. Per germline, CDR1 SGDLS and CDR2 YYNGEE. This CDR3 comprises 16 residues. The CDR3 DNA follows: TGTGCCAGCAGCGGATCAACTATAGGCCGGGGCTATGGCTACACCTTC. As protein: CASSGSTIGRGYGYTF.

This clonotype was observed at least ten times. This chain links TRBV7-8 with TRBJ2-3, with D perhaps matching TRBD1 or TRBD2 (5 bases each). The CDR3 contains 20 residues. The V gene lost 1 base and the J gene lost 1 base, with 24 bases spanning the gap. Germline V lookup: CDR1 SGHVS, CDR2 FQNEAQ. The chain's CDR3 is CASSLEGGGLFIRGTDTQYF. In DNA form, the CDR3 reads TGTGCCAGCAGCTTAGAAGGTGGGGGATTGTTTATCAGGGGCACAGATACGCAGTATTTT.

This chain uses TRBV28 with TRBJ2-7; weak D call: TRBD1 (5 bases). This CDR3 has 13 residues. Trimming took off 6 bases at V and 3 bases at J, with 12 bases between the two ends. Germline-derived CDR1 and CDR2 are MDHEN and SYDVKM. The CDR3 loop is CASSLHDSYEQYF. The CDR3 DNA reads TGTGCCAGCAGCCTCCACGACAGCTACGAGCAGTACTTC.

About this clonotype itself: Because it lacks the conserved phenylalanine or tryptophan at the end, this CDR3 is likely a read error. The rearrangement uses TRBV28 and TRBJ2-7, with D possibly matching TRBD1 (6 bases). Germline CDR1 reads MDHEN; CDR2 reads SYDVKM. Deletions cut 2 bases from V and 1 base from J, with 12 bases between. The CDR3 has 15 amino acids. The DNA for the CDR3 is TGTGCCAGCAGTTTACGTCAGGGGCGTTCCTACGAGCAGTACTTA. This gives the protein CASSLRQGRSYEQYL.